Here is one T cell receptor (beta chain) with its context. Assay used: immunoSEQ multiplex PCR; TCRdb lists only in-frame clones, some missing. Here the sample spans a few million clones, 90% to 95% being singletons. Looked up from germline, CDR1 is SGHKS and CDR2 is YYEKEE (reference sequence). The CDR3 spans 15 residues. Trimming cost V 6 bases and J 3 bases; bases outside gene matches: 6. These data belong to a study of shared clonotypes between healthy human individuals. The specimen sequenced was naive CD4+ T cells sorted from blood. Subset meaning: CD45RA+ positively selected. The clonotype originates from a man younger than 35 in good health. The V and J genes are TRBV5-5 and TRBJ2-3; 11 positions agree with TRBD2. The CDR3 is CASNRLAGITDTQYF. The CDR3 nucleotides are TGTGCCAGCAACCGACTAGCGGGGATTACAGATACGCAGTATTTT.